This T cell receptor (beta chain) was sequenced for a study of blood T cells in healthy people across ages. Study-wide context: Template switching caught about one barcoded beta molecule for each two T cells.

Then a second PCR, running roughly 7 to 12 cycles, was carried out with a sample-barcoded 5' primer and a J-beta primer mix. One entry per CDR3 protein, called by TCRdb with MiXCR from the 5' RACE reads. Of some 1 million distinct CDR3 sequences listed, 40% to 55% are singletons. Comments on this clonotype: What it binds is not known.

CDR1 and CDR2 (germline): LGHDT, YNNKEL (reference sequence). With 6 bases clipped from V and 6 bases from J, the junction kept 6 bases outside the gene matches. This CDR3 has 15 residues. The study's findings and limits: Roughly linearly, TCR beta diversity per million T cells fell as age increased.

The J gene is TRBJ2-1, the V gene TRBV3-1; the match to TRBD2 covers 12 bases. The sequence derives from a woman aged 60-75 years in good health. The sample taken for sequencing was blood. The CDR3 DNA reads TGTGCCAGCAGAAAACCGGGACTAGCGGGCAATGAGCAGTTCTTC. Residues: CASRKPGLAGNEQFF.